The 21 T cell receptor beta chains in this list originate from one sample, sequenced in a study of blood T cells in healthy people across ages. Next came a second PCR, run for about 7 to 11 cycles, which used a sample-barcoded 5' primer along with a J-beta primer mix. TCRdb processed the 5' RACE reads anew with MiXCR; each CDR3 protein has one entry. The sample shows over a million distinct CDR3 sequences, 40% to 50% of them seen only once. Sample: blood. These receptors all come from a woman aged 60 to 75 in good health.

This clonotype occurred a few times. The chain links TRBV27 to TRBJ2-7, with 7 bases that match TRBD1. The CDR3 totals 14 residues. Germline values: CDR1 MNHEY, CDR2 SMNVEV (reference sequence). Losses at the gene ends were 2 bases for V and 3 bases for J; bases not matched to a gene: 4. The CDR3 DNA follows: TGTGCCAGCAGTTTAAAGGGGGCGAACTACGAGCAGTACTTC. Translation gives CASSLKGANYEQYF.

In this sample, this clonotype turned up many times. The V gene is TRBV7-8, the J gene TRBJ2-5; weak D call: TRBD2 (6 bases). The CDR3 is 14 amino acids. V was pared by 4 bases and J by 1 base, with 10 bases between. Germline V CDR1 and CDR2: SGHVS, FQNEAQ. CDR3 sequence (DNA): TGTGCCAGCAGCTATGATAGCGGCCAAGAGACCCAGTACTTC. Translating it yields CASSYDSGQETQYF. Combining the CDR3 with reference TRBV7-8 and TRBJ2-5 gives the whole variable domain GAGVSQSPRYKVAKRGQDVALRCDPISGHVSLFWYQQALGQGPEFLTYFQNEAQLDKSGLPSDRFFAERPEGSVSTLKIQRTQQEDSAVYLCASSYDSGQETQYFGPGTRLLVL.

The table lists this clonotype with a few counts. The chain has TRBV5-6 and TRBJ2-7, with 8 nucleotides matching TRBD2. After removal of 5 bases from V and 3 bases from J, the junction contained 13 bases not matched to a gene. CDR3 length equals 16 residues. Germline V gene data show CDR1 as SGHDT and CDR2 as YYEEEE. For the CDR3, the DNA is TGTGCCAGCAGATACTCCACCGGGACTAGGGTCTACGAGCAGTACTTC. It translates to CASRYSTGTRVYEQYF.

Only a few counts were recorded for this clonotype. V and J are TRBV9 and TRBJ2-1; tentatively, D is TRBD1 or TRBD2 (5 bases each). Trimming left V 0 bases short and J 2 bases short, with 15 bases between. CDR3 length: 17 amino acids. Germline values: CDR1 SGDLS, CDR2 YYNGEE. CDR3 residues: CASSVDGAQPPYNEQFF. The DNA of the CDR3 is TGTGCCAGCAGCGTAGACGGGGCCCAGCCGCCCTACAATGAGCAGTTCTTC.

This chain uses TRBV28 with TRBJ1-1; 7 nucleotides align to TRBD1. V gave up 8 bases and J gave up 2 bases; unmatched junction bases: 5. The germline gives CDR1 MDHEN, CDR2 SYDVKM. This CDR3 has 13 residues. This CDR3 reads CASRDRVNTEAFF. In DNA form, the CDR3 reads TGTGCCAGCCGAGACAGGGTTAACACTGAAGCTTTCTTT.

The chain is built from TRBV4-2 and TRBJ2-7; 11 nucleotides line up with TRBD1. With V trimmed by 1 base and J by 0 bases, 2 bases remained unmatched. CDR3 length: 16 residues. The germline V gene encodes CDR1 LGHNA and CDR2 YNFKEQ. CDR3 sequence reads: CASSQAGQGVSYEQYF. The CDR3 nucleotides are TGTGCCAGCAGCCAAGCGGGACAGGGGGTCTCCTACGAGCAGTACTTC.

As to this clonotype: Possible read error: a much larger clone is one base away. The chain couples TRBV3-1 to TRBJ2-7; TRBD1 agrees at 7 bases. Germline loops: CDR1 LGHDT, CDR2 YNNKEL (reference sequence). CDR3 length: 13 amino acids. Trimming removed 0 bases from V and 9 bases from J; junction bases left unmatched: 5. The CDR3 protein is CASSQDRGIGQYF. CDR3 bases: TGTGCCAGCAGCCAAGACAGGGGGATCGGGCAGTACTTC.

Only one count was recorded for this clonotype. CDR3 protein: CSAPSKSLGSPLHF. CDR3 nucleotide sequence: TGCAGTGCTCCCTCAAAATCTCTCGGGTCACCCCTCCACTTT. The chain has TRBV20-1 and TRBJ1-6; no clear D. Looked up from germline, CDR1 is DFQATT and CDR2 is SNEGSKA (reference sequence). The germline V and J ends were trimmed by 5 bases and 10 bases, with 18 bases remaining between them. The CDR3 runs 14 residues.

Comment on this clonotype: One end of the junction does not line up with germline, which may come from a read error. CDR3 DNA: TGCGCCAGCAGCCAAGATCGTTCGAGCTACATTGAGCAGTTCTTC. It codes for CASSQDRSSYIEQFF. This chain joins TRBV4-1 and TRBJ2-1; D gene unclear. Germline values: CDR1 MGHRA, CDR2 YSYEKL. This CDR3 is 15 amino acids long.

This sequence joins TRBV29-1 and TRBJ1-1; 7 bases match TRBD1. Germline V gene sequence: CDR1 SQVTM, CDR2 ANQGSEA. After removal of 3 bases from V and 3 bases from J, the junction contained 7 bases not matched to a gene. This CDR3 comprises 14 residues. This CDR3 is CSVEIRDRDTEAFF. In DNA, the CDR3 is TGCAGCGTTGAGATCCGGGACAGAGACACTGAAGCTTTCTTT.

This clonotype was detected a few times. The J gene is TRBJ2-7, the V gene TRBV3-1, with D possibly being TRBD2 (6 bases). Trimming removed 2 bases at V and 5 bases at J, with 13 bases between. The CDR3 runs to 14 residues. Germline assignment: CDR1 LGHDT and CDR2 YNNKEL (reference sequence). The CDR3 coding sequence is TGTGCCAGCAGCCAAAACGGGAGAGGGAACGAGCAGTACTTC. As protein: CASSQNGRGNEQYF.

This clonotype was detected only a few times. Given a much more abundant clone one base away, this may be a read error. As DNA, the CDR3 is TGCGCCAGCAGCCAAGCCCCTAGGGAACTAGCGGCCCGACGGGGGGAGCTGTTTTTT. This sequence encodes CASSQAPRELAARRGELFF. The rearrangement joins TRBV4-1 to TRBJ2-2; 8 bases agree with TRBD2. The CDR3 consists of 19 residues. J lost 8 bases, V lost 1 base, and 18 bases had no gene match. Germline V lookup: CDR1 MGHRA, CDR2 YSYEKL.

The chain is built from TRBV7-9 and TRBJ1-1; 8 bases fit TRBD1. Germline CDR1 SEHNR, CDR2 FQNEAQ (reference sequence). The CDR3 runs to 17 residues. J lost 1 base, V lost 5 bases, and 12 bases had no gene match. The CDR3 DNA sequence: TGTGCCAGCAGCGGCGACCCCCGGACAGGGCGGAACACTGAAGCTTTCTTT. It specifies CASSGDPRTGRNTEAFF.

The gene calls are TRBV12-3 or TRBV12-4 and TRBJ2-2, with D perhaps matching TRBD2 (6 bases). This CDR3 contains 17 residues. The V gene lost 0 bases and the J gene lost 7 bases, with 18 bases spanning the gap. The CDR3 here is CASSLAGGFGSGGELFF. The CDR3 coding sequence is TGTGCCAGCAGTTTAGCGGGGGGATTTGGCAGCGGCGGGGAGCTGTTTTTT.

The chain recombines TRBV11-2 with TRBJ2-5, with TRBD2 matching 9 bases. V lost 5 bases and J lost 5; bases outside the gene matches: 12. Looked up from germline, CDR1 is SGHAT and CDR2 is FQNNGV. CDR3 length: 16 amino acids. The chain's CDR3 is CASSNRGSGRLETQYF. The DNA of the CDR3 is TGTGCCAGCAGCAATCGGGGTAGCGGGAGATTGGAGACCCAGTACTTC.

The rearrangement links TRBV12-3 or TRBV12-4 to TRBJ1-2, with TRBD1 as a possible D gene (5 bases). V dropped 5 bases and J dropped 7 bases, with 17 bases sitting between them. There are 14 residues in the CDR3. DNA for the CDR3: TGTGCCAGCAGTCTAGGGGCCGGGGATGTTGGCTACACCTTC. It encodes CASSLGAGDVGYTF.

The chain has TRBV29-1 and TRBJ2-3; D gene unclear. The CDR3 has 11 amino acids. Looked up from germline, CDR1 is SQVTM and CDR2 is ANQGSEA. CDR3 residues: CSHRITDTQYF. CDR3 nucleotides: TGCAGTCACCGGATCACAGATACGCAGTATTTT.

This clonotype has a handful of counts. The V gene is TRBV6-2 or TRBV6-3, the J gene TRBJ1-1; perhaps TRBD1 as D (6 bases). The V end was cut by 3 bases, the J end by 0 bases, with 14 bases between. Germline CDR1 MNHEY, CDR2 SVGEGT. CDR3 length: 16 amino acids. The DNA of the CDR3 is TGTGCCAGCAGTTATTCACAGGGTGAATTGAACACTGAAGCTTTCTTT. Its protein is CASSYSQGELNTEAFF.

This clonotype was seen many times. The chain combines TRBV4-2 with TRBJ2-3, with a tentative D call TRBD2 (6 bases). Germline values: CDR1 LGHNA, CDR2 YNFKEQ. Trimming removed 3 bases at V and 0 bases at J, with 13 bases between. This CDR3 is built from 16 residues. The CDR3 region is CASSQVADTSTDTQYF. The CDR3 coding sequence is TGTGCCAGCAGCCAGGTAGCGGATACTAGCACAGATACGCAGTATTTT.

As concerns this clonotype: Sequence at one end of the junction differs from germline and may be a read error. The CDR3 DNA is TGCGCCAGCAACCAAAACGGGGAACCGGGCGAAAAACTGTTTTTT. Its protein is CASNQNGEPGEKLFF. V gene TRBV4-1 combines with J gene TRBJ1-4, with D unclear. Germline assignment: CDR1 MGHRA and CDR2 YSYEKL. The CDR3 has 15 residues.

The V gene is TRBV24-1, the J gene TRBJ1-4, with 10 bases fitting TRBD1. CDR3 length equals 13 residues. The V gene's germline CDR1 is KGHDR and CDR2 SFDVKD. V was clipped by 2 bases and J by 11 bases; unmatched bases: 1. CDR3 bases: TGTGCCACCAGTGATTGGGGACAGGGGAAACTGTTTTTT. Its translation: CATSDWGQGKLFF.